This T cell receptor (beta chain) derives from a study of blood T cells in healthy people across ages. Overall study context: Per two T cells, about one barcoded beta molecule was captured through template switching.

On this clonotype itself: Its antigen is as yet unknown.

Study-wide points: In long-lived donors, naive CD4+ cell counts and diversity exceeded those of aged donors.

Germline CDR1 and CDR2: WNHNN and SYGVQD (reference sequence). V was trimmed by 0 bases and J by 9 bases, leaving 9 bases between them. The CDR3 runs to 13 residues. The sample providers were healthy Caucasian people from Russia, aged roughly 6 to 90. Every donor contributed around 10 milliliters of peripheral blood by blood draw. Primed by a sample-barcoded 5' primer and a J-beta primer mix, a second PCR proceeded for about 7 to 11 cycles. TCRdb passed the 5' RACE reads through MiXCR, listing each CDR3 protein once. The table records more than 800,000 distinct CDR3 sequences, 45% of them present only once.

The rearrangement uses TRBV10-1 and TRBJ2-1; D gene ambiguous. The receptor was derived from a woman in her fifties or sixties in good health. What was sequenced was blood. The CDR3 spells CASSESGPGEQFF. The CDR3 DNA follows: TGCGCCAGCAGTGAGTCGGGCCCGGGTGAGCAGTTCTTC.